Listed below are T cell receptor beta chains from one sample, sequenced in a study of shared clonotypes between healthy human individuals. Sequencing used immunoSEQ multiplex PCR; TCRdb keeps in-frame clones, though not all of them. The repertoire holds around 1.5 million clones, with 95% to 99% as singletons. The sample consisted of naive CD4+ T cells sorted from blood. The receptors were gathered from a young man in good health. The CDR3 runs from the conserved cysteine through the conserved F or W. D genes are given only for firm matches. Clone size appears in some rows only: once, few, many, or a class for an expanded clone.

size,J,D,V,CDR3,DNA
-,TRBJ2-7,-,TRBV5-1,CATSLGERAPSYEQYF,TGCGCCACCAGTTTAGGGGAGCGGGCGCCTTCCTACGAGCAGTACTTC
-,TRBJ1-2,-,TRBV28,CASSFRETFRYGYTF,TGTGCCAGCAGTTTCCGGGAAACCTTCCGCTATGGCTACACCTTC
-,TRBJ2-7,TRBD1,TRBV18,CASSSRQGSDTGEQYF,TGTGCCAGCTCATCTAGACAGGGTTCGGATACAGGGGAGCAGTACTTC
-,TRBJ2-1,-,TRBV11-3,CASSLDLAQVDNEQFF,TGTGCCAGCAGCTTAGATCTGGCACAGGTGGACAATGAGCAGTTCTTC
-,TRBJ1-1,-,TRBV5-1,CASSWRTNTEAFF,TGCGCCAGCAGCTGGCGGACGAACACTGAAGCTTTCTTT
once,TRBJ2-1,-,TRBV6-1,CASSPGRQAYNEQFF,TGTGCCAGCAGTCCAGGGCGTCAGGCCTACAATGAGCAGTTCTTC
-,TRBJ1-1,-,TRBV5-1,CASSSQGSTEAFF,TGCGCCAGCAGCTCACAGGGTAGCACTGAAGCTTTCTTT
-,TRBJ2-5,-,TRBV18,CASSLLLANQETQYF,TGTGCCAGCTCACTCCTCCTCGCAAACCAAGAGACCCAGTACTTC
-,TRBJ1-2,TRBD1,TRBV7-9,CASSPGQGHGYTF,TGTGCCAGCAGCCCGGGACAGGGCCATGGCTACACCTTC
-,TRBJ2-3,-,TRBV27,CASSPRGGVGTDTQYF,TGTGCCAGCAGTCCCCGTGGAGGGGTAGGAACAGATACGCAGTATTTT
once,TRBJ2-7,-,TRBV11-2,CASSVGAYEQYF,TGTGCCAGCAGCGTGGGGGCGTACGAGCAGTACTTC
-,TRBJ2-5,-,TRBV29-1,CSVLPGHRQETQYF,TGCAGCGTCCTGCCGGGACACCGACAAGAGACCCAGTACTTC
-,TRBJ2-1,TRBD2,TRBV2,CASSEKGLAYNEQFF,TGTGCCAGCAGTGAGAAGGGACTAGCCTACAATGAGCAGTTCTTC